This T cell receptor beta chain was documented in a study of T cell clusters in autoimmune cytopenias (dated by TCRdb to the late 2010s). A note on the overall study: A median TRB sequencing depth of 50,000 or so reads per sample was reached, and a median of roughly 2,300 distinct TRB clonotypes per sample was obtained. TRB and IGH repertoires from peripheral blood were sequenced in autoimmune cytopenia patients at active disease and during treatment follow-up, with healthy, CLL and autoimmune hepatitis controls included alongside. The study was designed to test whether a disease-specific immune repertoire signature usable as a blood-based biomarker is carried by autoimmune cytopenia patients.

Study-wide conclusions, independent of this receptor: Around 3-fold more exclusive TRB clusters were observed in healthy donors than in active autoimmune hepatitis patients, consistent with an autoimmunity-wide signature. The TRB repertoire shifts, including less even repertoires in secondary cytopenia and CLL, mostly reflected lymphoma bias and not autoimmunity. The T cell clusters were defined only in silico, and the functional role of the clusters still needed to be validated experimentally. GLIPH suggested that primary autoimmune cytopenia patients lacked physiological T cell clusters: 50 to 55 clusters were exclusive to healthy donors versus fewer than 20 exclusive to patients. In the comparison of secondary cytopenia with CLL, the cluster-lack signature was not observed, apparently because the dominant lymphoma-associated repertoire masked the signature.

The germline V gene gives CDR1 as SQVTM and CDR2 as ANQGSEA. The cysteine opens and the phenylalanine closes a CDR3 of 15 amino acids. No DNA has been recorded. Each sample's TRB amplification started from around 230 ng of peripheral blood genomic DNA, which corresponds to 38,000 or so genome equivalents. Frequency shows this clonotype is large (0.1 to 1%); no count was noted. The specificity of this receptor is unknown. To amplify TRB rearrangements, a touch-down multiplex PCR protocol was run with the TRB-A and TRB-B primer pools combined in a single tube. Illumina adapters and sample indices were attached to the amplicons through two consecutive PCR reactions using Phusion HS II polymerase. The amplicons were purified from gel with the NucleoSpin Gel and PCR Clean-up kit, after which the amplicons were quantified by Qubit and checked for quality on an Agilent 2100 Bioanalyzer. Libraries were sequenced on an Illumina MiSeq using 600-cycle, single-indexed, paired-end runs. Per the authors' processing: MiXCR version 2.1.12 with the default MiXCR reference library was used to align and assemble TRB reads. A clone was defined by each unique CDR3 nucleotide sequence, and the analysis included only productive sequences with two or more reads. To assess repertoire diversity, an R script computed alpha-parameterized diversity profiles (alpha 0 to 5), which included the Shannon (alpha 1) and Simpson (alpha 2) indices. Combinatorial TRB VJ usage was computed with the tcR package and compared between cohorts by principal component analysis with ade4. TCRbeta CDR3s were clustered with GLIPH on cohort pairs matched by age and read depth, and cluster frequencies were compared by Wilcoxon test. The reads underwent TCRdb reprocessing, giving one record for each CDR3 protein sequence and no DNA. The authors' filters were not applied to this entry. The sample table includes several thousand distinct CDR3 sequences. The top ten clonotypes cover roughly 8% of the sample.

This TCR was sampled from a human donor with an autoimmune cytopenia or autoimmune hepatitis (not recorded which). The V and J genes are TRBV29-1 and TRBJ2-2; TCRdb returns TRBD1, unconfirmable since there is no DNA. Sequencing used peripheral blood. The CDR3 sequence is CSVPDWTGGTGELFF.